The rows below give T cell receptor beta chains drawn from one sample of a study of blood T cell repertoires in COVID-19. The data were produced by immunoSEQ multiplex PCR, yet TCRdb's version contains in-frame clones alone and is incomplete. The sample has more than 200,000 clones; around nine tenths are singletons. The sequencing sample was made of PBMCs or T cells enriched from blood (not recorded which). These receptors originate from a woman between 50 and 59 years old who had recovered from COVID-19. Each CDR3 is given with its conserved first and last residue. The D gene is left open where the match is weak. The size entry is marked missing in some rows and otherwise reads once, few, many or a size class.

v_gene: TRBV28
len: 14
j_gene: TRBJ2-2
abundance: .
d_gene: TRBD1
CDR3nt: TGTGCCAGCAGGGGACAGGGGAACACCGGGGAGCTGTTTTTT
CDR3aa: CASRGQGNTGELFF

v_gene: TRBV2
len: 12
j_gene: TRBJ2-3
abundance: .
d_gene: .
CDR3nt: TGTGCCAGCAGTGACGCGGTTGATACGCAGTATTTT
CDR3aa: CASSDAVDTQYF

v_gene: TRBV10-1
len: 15
j_gene: TRBJ2-7
abundance: .
d_gene: .
CDR3nt: TGCGCCAGCAGTAAAAAAAACGACAGGTCCTACGAGCAGTACTTC
CDR3aa: CASSKKNDRSYEQYF

v_gene: TRBV30
len: 14
j_gene: TRBJ2-7
abundance: .
d_gene: .
CDR3nt: TGTGCCTGGAGGACGCGCGGACAGACCTACGAGCAGTACTTC
CDR3aa: CAWRTRGQTYEQYF

v_gene: TRBV7-6
len: 13
j_gene: TRBJ2-7
abundance: .
d_gene: .
CDR3nt: TGTGCCAGCAGCTCCTCGGCCGGGTGGGAGCAGTACTTC
CDR3aa: CASSSSAGWEQYF

v_gene: TRBV5-1
len: 16
j_gene: TRBJ2-5
abundance: .
d_gene: .
CDR3nt: TGCGCCAGCAGCAGTACAGACCGCCGGGGCCAAGAGACCCAGTACTTC
CDR3aa: CASSSTDRRGQETQYF

v_gene: TRBV7-2
len: 12
j_gene: TRBJ2-7
abundance: .
d_gene: TRBD1
CDR3nt: TGTGCCAGCAGCTTAACAGGGGCCGAGCAGTACTTC
CDR3aa: CASSLTGAEQYF

v_gene: TRBV4-1
len: 14
j_gene: TRBJ1-1
abundance: .
d_gene: .
CDR3nt: TGCGCCAGCAGCCAAGGACTGTTGAACACTGAAGCTTTCTTT
CDR3aa: CASSQGLLNTEAFF

v_gene: TRBV6-5
len: 14
j_gene: TRBJ1-5
abundance: .
d_gene: .
CDR3nt: TGTGCCAGCAGTTACTCAAGGGGGGGAGGGCCCCAGCATTTT
CDR3aa: CASSYSRGGGPQHF

v_gene: TRBV6-2/TRBV6-3
len: 14
j_gene: TRBJ2-5
abundance: .
d_gene: .
CDR3nt: TGTGCCAGCAGTTACAGACAGGACCAAGAGACCCAGTACTTC
CDR3aa: CASSYRQDQETQYF

v_gene: TRBV18
len: 16
j_gene: TRBJ2-2
abundance: .
d_gene: .
CDR3nt: TGTGCCAGCTCACCACCAATAGGGGGACACACCGGGGAGCTGTTTTTT
CDR3aa: CASSPPIGGHTGELFF

v_gene: TRBV27
len: 16
j_gene: TRBJ1-4
abundance: once
d_gene: .
CDR3nt: TGTGCCAGCAGCAGTCCCAGGGGATCCTTTAATGAAAAACTGTTTTTT
CDR3aa: CASSSPRGSFNEKLFF

v_gene: TRBV7-5
len: 17
j_gene: TRBJ2-3
abundance: .
d_gene: .
CDR3nt: TGTGCCAGCCCCATCCGGGACAGAAGATGGCGGTCAGATACGCAGTATTTT
CDR3aa: CASPIRDRRWRSDTQYF

v_gene: TRBV7-3
len: 14
j_gene: TRBJ1-2
abundance: .
d_gene: .
CDR3nt: TGTGCCAGCAGCTTTGGCGAATTAGACTCCGGCTACACCTTC
CDR3aa: CASSFGELDSGYTF

v_gene: TRBV4-2
len: 18
j_gene: TRBJ2-1
abundance: .
d_gene: TRBD2
CDR3nt: TGTGCCAGCAGCCCGGGACTAGCGGGAGTGGGGGTGTCCAATGAGCAGTTCTTC
CDR3aa: CASSPGLAGVGVSNEQFF

v_gene: TRBV5-6
len: 14
j_gene: TRBJ1-1
abundance: .
d_gene: .
CDR3nt: TGTGCCAGCAGCTTCAGAGGGGGAAGCACTGAAGCTTTCTTT
CDR3aa: CASSFRGGSTEAFF

v_gene: TRBV18
len: 15
j_gene: TRBJ2-7
abundance: .
d_gene: .
CDR3nt: TGTGCCAGCTCACCGGGCATGTTAGCGGACTACGAGCAGTACTTC
CDR3aa: CASSPGMLADYEQYF

v_gene: TRBV28
len: 15
j_gene: TRBJ1-5
abundance: .
d_gene: .
CDR3nt: TGTGCCAGCAGTCCGTGGGGTGGGGAGGTGAAGCCCCAGCATTTT
CDR3aa: CASSPWGGEVKPQHF

v_gene: TRBV5-5
len: 16
j_gene: TRBJ2-3
abundance: .
d_gene: TRBD2
CDR3nt: TGTGCCAGCAGCCGAATTAAATGGACTAGCGGAGATACGCAGTATTTT
CDR3aa: CASSRIKWTSGDTQYF

v_gene: TRBV4-1
len: 17
j_gene: TRBJ2-5
abundance: .
d_gene: .
CDR3nt: TGCGCCAGCAGCCAAGGGAAATGGGCGTCTGTTCAAGAGACCCAGTACTTC
CDR3aa: CASSQGKWASVQETQYF

v_gene: TRBV28
len: 15
j_gene: TRBJ2-1
abundance: .
d_gene: TRBD2
CDR3nt: TGTGCCAGCAGTTCCGCGGGACTAGCCAACAATGAGCAGTTCTTC
CDR3aa: CASSSAGLANNEQFF

v_gene: TRBV12-5
len: 18
j_gene: TRBJ2-7
abundance: .
d_gene: .
CDR3nt: TGTGCTAGTGGTTTGGTCGTAGGCGGCCCCCGTCTTGTCCACGAGCAGTACTTC
CDR3aa: CASGLVVGGPRLVHEQYF

v_gene: TRBV3-1/TRBV3-2
len: 15
j_gene: TRBJ2-7
abundance: .
d_gene: .
CDR3nt: TGTGCCAGCAGCCTCCGGTGGCCAGAGGGTTCCGAGCAGTACTTC
CDR3aa: CASSLRWPEGSEQYF

v_gene: TRBV12-1
len: 12
j_gene: TRBJ1-2
abundance: .
d_gene: .
CDR3nt: TGTGCCAGCAGCGCTAAGCCCTATGGCTACACCTTC
CDR3aa: CASSAKPYGYTF

v_gene: TRBV5-4
len: 13
j_gene: TRBJ2-7
abundance: few
d_gene: TRBD2
CDR3nt: TGTGCCAGCAGCTCGGGACTAGCCTACGAGCAGTACTTC
CDR3aa: CASSSGLAYEQYF

v_gene: TRBV11-3
len: 13
j_gene: TRBJ1-1
abundance: .
d_gene: .
CDR3nt: TGTGCCAGCAGCACCTCACAGAACACTGAAGCTTTCTTT
CDR3aa: CASSTSQNTEAFF

v_gene: TRBV6-1
len: 14
j_gene: TRBJ1-1
abundance: .
d_gene: .
CDR3nt: TGTGCCAGCAGTGAAAGCCGGGTATGGACTGAAGCTTTCTTT
CDR3aa: CASSESRVWTEAFF

v_gene: TRBV4-1
len: 15
j_gene: TRBJ2-7
abundance: .
d_gene: TRBD2
CDR3nt: TGCGCCAGCAGCCGGACTAGCGGGAGTATCTACGAGCAGTACTTC
CDR3aa: CASSRTSGSIYEQYF

v_gene: TRBV20-1
len: 11
j_gene: TRBJ1-1
abundance: .
d_gene: .
CDR3nt: TGCAGTGCTAGACCCCTCACTGAAGCTTTCTTT
CDR3aa: CSARPLTEAFF

v_gene: TRBV5-1
len: 15
j_gene: TRBJ2-1
abundance: few
d_gene: TRBD1
CDR3nt: TGCGCCAGCAGCTCGGGACAGGGGGCCTACAATGAGCAGTTCTTC
CDR3aa: CASSSGQGAYNEQFF

v_gene: TRBV5-1
len: 13
j_gene: TRBJ1-1
abundance: .
d_gene: .
CDR3nt: TGCGCCAGCAGCCCCAGAATGAACACTGAAGCTTTCTTT
CDR3aa: CASSPRMNTEAFF

v_gene: TRBV28
len: 15
j_gene: TRBJ1-1
abundance: .
d_gene: .
CDR3nt: TGTGCCAGCAGTTTGCGACAGATCATGAACACTGAAGCTTTCTTT
CDR3aa: CASSLRQIMNTEAFF